These T cell receptor beta chains were read from a single sample in a study of T cells in localized non-small cell lung cancer. Sequenced by immunoSEQ multiplex PCR; TCRdb stores in-frame clones only, minus some. Of over a thousand clones in the sample, 25% to 40% are singletons; the top ten hold 17%. Specimen: lung tumor tissue, collected before any cancer treatment. The receptors shown here come from a man between 40 and 75 years old with stage II lung adenocarcinoma. CDR3s include the opening cysteine and the closing phenylalanine or tryptophan. The order of the fields is D gene, V gene, clone size, J gene, CDR3 protein, CDR3 DNA. A D gene is named only where the DNA matches it firmly. Only part of the rows carry a size: once, few, many, or a class if the clone is expanded.

D: NA
V: TRBV19
size: NA
J: TRBJ1-5
CDR3: CASSMINQPQHF
DNA: TGTGCCAGTAGTATGATCAATCAGCCCCAGCATTTT

D: TRBD2
V: TRBV9
size: NA
J: TRBJ2-7
CDR3: CASIKQLTSGVSSYEQYF
DNA: TGTGCCAGCATTAAACAGTTGACTAGCGGGGTCAGCTCCTACGAGCAGTACTTC

D: NA
V: TRBV9
size: few
J: TRBJ2-7
CDR3: CASSVEVGTSSYEQYF
DNA: TGTGCCAGCAGCGTAGAAGTGGGTACTAGCTCCTACGAGCAGTACTTC

D: TRBD1
V: TRBV19
size: NA
J: TRBJ2-5
CDR3: CASSIVRGQGTETQYF
DNA: TGTGCCAGTAGTATAGTCAGGGGACAGGGGACGGAGACCCAGTACTTC

D: NA
V: TRBV18
size: NA
J: TRBJ1-2
CDR3: CASSPPNRVGYTF
DNA: TGTGCCAGCTCACCACCGAACAGGGTTGGCTACACCTTC

D: NA
V: TRBV11-3
size: few
J: TRBJ1-2
CDR3: CASSSQVMNYGYTF
DNA: TGTGCCAGCAGCTCGCAGGTTATGAACTATGGCTACACCTTC

D: NA
V: TRBV6-8
size: large
J: TRBJ2-7
CDR3: CASSYGGSLYEQYF
DNA: TGTGCCAGCAGTTACGGGGGCTCCCTATACGAGCAGTACTTC

D: NA
V: TRBV12-2
size: NA
J: TRBJ2-5
CDR3: CATSGTSGSGDQYF
DNA: TGTGCCACCTCCGGGACTAGCGGGTCTGGGGACCAGTACTTC

D: NA
V: TRBV18
size: few
J: TRBJ1-3
CDR3: CASSPSNALQSGNTIYF
DNA: TGTGCCAGCTCACCCAGCAACGCCTTACAGTCTGGAAACACCATATATTTT

D: TRBD1
V: TRBV9
size: few
J: TRBJ2-6
CDR3: CASSAVTGQGLAGANVLTF
DNA: TGTGCCAGCAGTGCAGTAACGGGACAGGGTCTCGCTGGGGCCAACGTCCTGACTTTC

D: NA
V: TRBV6-8
size: few
J: TRBJ2-1
CDR3: CASSFQGYNEQFF
DNA: TGTGCCAGCAGTTTTCAGGGATACAATGAGCAGTTCTTC

D: TRBD1
V: TRBV15
size: few
J: TRBJ2-5
CDR3: CATSKGTAQETQYF
DNA: TGTGCCACCAGCAAAGGGACAGCTCAAGAGACCCAGTACTTC

D: TRBD2
V: TRBV6-8
size: large
J: TRBJ2-5
CDR3: CAGAPTGGPQETQYF
DNA: TGTGCCGGGGCCCCGACGGGGGGTCCCCAAGAGACCCAGTACTTC

D: TRBD1
V: TRBV7-6
size: few
J: TRBJ1-1
CDR3: CASSLSPRTGQGPTEAFF
DNA: TGTGCCAGCAGCTTATCTCCACGAACGGGACAGGGACCCACTGAAGCTTTCTTT

D: NA
V: TRBV18
size: NA
J: TRBJ1-3
CDR3: CASSIQGTGNTIYF
DNA: TGTGCCAGCTCTATTCAGGGGACTGGAAACACCATATATTTT

D: NA
V: TRBV18
size: once
J: TRBJ2-7
CDR3: CASSLQAGQASF
DNA: TGTGCCAGCTCTCTCCAAGCGGGACAGGCCTCTTTC

D: TRBD1
V: TRBV6-8
size: medium-sized
J: TRBJ1-1
CDR3: CASSYSTGEVLGLSAFF
DNA: TGTGCCAGCAGTTACTCGACAGGGGAGGTCCTCGGACTAAGCGCTTTCTTT

D: NA
V: TRBV9
size: few
J: TRBJ2-5
CDR3: CASSVDPSQETQYF
DNA: TGTGCCAGCAGCGTAGACCCATCACAAGAGACCCAGTACTTC

D: NA
V: TRBV11-3
size: medium-sized
J: TRBJ2-5
CDR3: CASSFQQGGETQYF
DNA: TGTGCCAGCAGCTTCCAACAGGGCGGGGAGACCCAGTACTTC

D: NA
V: TRBV19
size: NA
J: TRBJ1-4
CDR3: CASSPQGAEKLFF
DNA: TGTGCCAGTAGTCCCCAGGGAGCCGAAAAACTGTTTTTT

D: NA
V: TRBV9
size: few
J: TRBJ2-2
CDR3: CASDRGGRNTGELFF
DNA: TGTGCCAGCGACCGAGGCGGAAGAAACACCGGGGAGCTGTTTTTT

D: NA
V: TRBV12-2
size: few
J: TRBJ1-1
CDR3: CATTGGGILGTEAFF
DNA: TGTGCCACCACAGGGGGGGGGATCTTAGGCACTGAAGCTTTCTTT

D: TRBD2
V: TRBV29-1
size: once
J: TRBJ2-1
CDR3: CSVKGLWTSGKDEQFF
DNA: TGCAGCGTTAAAGGTCTCTGGACTAGCGGGAAGGATGAGCAGTTCTTC

D: NA
V: TRBV9
size: few
J: TRBJ1-1
CDR3: CASSVGPEGEAFF
DNA: TGTGCCAGCAGCGTAGGGCCAGAGGGTGAAGCTTTCTTT

D: NA
V: TRBV7-5
size: NA
J: TRBJ2-3
CDR3: CASSLGGQGMGSTDTQYF
DNA: TGTGCCAGCAGCTTAGGGGGACAGGGAATGGGGTCCACAGATACGCAGTATTTT

D: TRBD1
V: TRBV6-8
size: NA
J: TRBJ2-7
CDR3: CASSRDREVTYEQYF
DNA: TGTGCCAGCAGCCGGGACAGGGAGGTGACCTACGAGCAGTACTTC

D: NA
V: TRBV19
size: few
J: TRBJ1-5
CDR3: CASTQQGQPQHF
DNA: TGTGCCAGTACACAACAGGGACAGCCCCAGCATTTT

D: NA
V: TRBV30
size: NA
J: TRBJ1-1
CDR3: CAWSLGGETEAFF
DNA: TGTGCCTGGAGCCTCGGGGGGGAGACTGAAGCTTTCTTT

D: NA
V: TRBV11-3
size: few
J: TRBJ1-4
CDR3: CASSLTAATNEKLFF
DNA: TGTGCCAGCAGCTTAACGGCAGCAACTAATGAAAAACTGTTTTTT

D: NA
V: TRBV19
size: NA
J: TRBJ2-1
CDR3: CASSIGEPAYNEQFF
DNA: TGTGCCAGTAGTATAGGGGAGCCCGCCTACAATGAGCAGTTCTTC